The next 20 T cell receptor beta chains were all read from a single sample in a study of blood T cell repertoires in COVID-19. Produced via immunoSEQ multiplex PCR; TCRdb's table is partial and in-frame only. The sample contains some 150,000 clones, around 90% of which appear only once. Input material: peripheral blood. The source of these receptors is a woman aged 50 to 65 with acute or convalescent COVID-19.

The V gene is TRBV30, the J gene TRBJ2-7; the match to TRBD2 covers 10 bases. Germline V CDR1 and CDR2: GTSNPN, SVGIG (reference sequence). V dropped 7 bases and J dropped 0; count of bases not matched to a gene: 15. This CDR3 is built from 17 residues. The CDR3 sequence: CAFSPLAGLLSSYEQYF. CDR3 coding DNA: TGTGCCTTTTCACCACTAGCGGGACTCCTTAGCTCCTACGAGCAGTACTTC.

In DNA, the CDR3 is TGTGCCAGCCCGACAGGGAATGGCTACACCTTC. Translating it yields CASPTGNGYTF. The rearrangement uses TRBV7-9 and TRBJ1-2, with 7 bases lining up with TRBD1. CDR3 length: 11 residues. Trimming cost V 8 bases and J 6 bases; bases outside gene matches: 3. Germline V gene lookup returns CDR1 SEHNR and CDR2 FQNEAQ (reference sequence).

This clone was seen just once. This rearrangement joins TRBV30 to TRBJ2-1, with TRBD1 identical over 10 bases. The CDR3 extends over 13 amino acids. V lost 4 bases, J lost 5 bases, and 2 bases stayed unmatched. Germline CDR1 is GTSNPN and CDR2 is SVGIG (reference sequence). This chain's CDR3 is CAWTGTGDNEQFF. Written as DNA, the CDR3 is TGTGCCTGGACCGGGACAGGGGACAATGAGCAGTTCTTC. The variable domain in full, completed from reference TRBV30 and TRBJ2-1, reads SQTIHQWPATLVQPVGSPLSLECTVEGTSNPNLYWYRQAAGRGLQLLFYSVGIGQISSEVPQNLSASRPQDRQFILSSKKLLLSDSGFYLCAWTGTGDNEQFFGPGTRLTVL.

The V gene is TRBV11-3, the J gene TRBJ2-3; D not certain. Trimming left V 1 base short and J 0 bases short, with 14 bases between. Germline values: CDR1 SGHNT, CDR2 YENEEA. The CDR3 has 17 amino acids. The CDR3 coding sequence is TGTGCCAGCAGCTTAGGATCCTACAGACCTAGCACAGATACGCAGTATTTT. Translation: CASSLGSYRPSTDTQYF.

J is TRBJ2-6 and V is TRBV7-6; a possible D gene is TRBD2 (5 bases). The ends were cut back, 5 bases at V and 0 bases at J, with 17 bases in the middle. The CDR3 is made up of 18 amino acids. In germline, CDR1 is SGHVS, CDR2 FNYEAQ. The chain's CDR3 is CASSPRGAGGSGANVLTF. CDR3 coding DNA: TGTGCCAGCAGCCCGCGAGGTGCGGGCGGCTCTGGGGCCAACGTCCTGACTTTC.

The CDR3 loop is CATSAGTSGGEQYF. CDR3 nucleotides: TGTGCCACCAGTGCGGGGACTAGCGGGGGCGAGCAGTACTTC. The V gene is TRBV24-1, the J gene TRBJ2-7; 14 bases are shared with TRBD2. V lost 5 bases and J lost 6; bases outside the gene matches: 2. Germline CDR1 is KGHDR and CDR2 is SFDVKD. The CDR3 sequence is 14 residues long.

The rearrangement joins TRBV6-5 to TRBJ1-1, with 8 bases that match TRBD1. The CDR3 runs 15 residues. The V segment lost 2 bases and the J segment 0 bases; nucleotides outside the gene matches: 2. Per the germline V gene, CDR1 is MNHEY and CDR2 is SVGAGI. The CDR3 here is CASSYGDRLNTEAFF. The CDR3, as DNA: TGTGCCAGCAGTTACGGGGACAGGCTGAACACTGAAGCTTTCTTT.

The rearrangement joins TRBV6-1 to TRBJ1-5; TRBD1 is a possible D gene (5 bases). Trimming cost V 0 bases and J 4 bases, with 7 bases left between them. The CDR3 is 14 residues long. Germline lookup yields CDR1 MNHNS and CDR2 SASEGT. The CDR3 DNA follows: TGTGCCAGCAGTGAAGCCGGGGGAAATCAGCCCCAGCATTTT. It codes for CASSEAGGNQPQHF.

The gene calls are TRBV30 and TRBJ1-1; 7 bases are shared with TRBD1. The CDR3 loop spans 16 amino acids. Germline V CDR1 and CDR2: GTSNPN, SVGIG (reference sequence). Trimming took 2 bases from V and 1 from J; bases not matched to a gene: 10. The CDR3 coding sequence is TGTGCCTGGAGTCCAGACAGGGAAGGAGGGAACACTGAAGCTTTCTTT. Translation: CAWSPDREGGNTEAFF.

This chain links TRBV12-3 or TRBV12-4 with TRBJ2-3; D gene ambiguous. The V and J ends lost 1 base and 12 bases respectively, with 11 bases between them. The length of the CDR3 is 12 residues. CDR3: CASSLDRSVQYF. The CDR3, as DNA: TGTGCCAGCAGTTTAGACAGATCCGTCCAGTATTTT.

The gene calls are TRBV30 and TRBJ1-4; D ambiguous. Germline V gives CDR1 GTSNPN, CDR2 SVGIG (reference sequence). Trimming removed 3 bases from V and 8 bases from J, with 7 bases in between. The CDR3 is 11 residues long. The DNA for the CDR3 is TGTGCCTGGAGCTATAACGAAAAACTGTTTTTT. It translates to CAWSYNEKLFF.

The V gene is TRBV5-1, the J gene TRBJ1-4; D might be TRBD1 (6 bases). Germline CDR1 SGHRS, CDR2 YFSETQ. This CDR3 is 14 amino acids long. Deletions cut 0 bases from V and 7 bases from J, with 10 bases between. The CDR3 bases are TGCGCCAGCAGCTTGGTCACAGGGAGTGAAAAACTGTTTTTT. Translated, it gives CASSLVTGSEKLFF. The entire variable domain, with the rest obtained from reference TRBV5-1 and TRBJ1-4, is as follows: KAGVTQTPRYLIKTRGQQVTLSCSPISGHRSVSWYQQTPGQGLQFLFEYFSETQRNKGNFPGRFSGRQFSNSRSEMNVSTLELGDSALYLCASSLVTGSEKLFFGSGTQLSVL.

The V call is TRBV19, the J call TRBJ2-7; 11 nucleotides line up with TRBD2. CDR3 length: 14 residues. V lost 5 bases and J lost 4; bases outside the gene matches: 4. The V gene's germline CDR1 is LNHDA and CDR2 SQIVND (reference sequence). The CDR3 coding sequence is TGTGCCAGTAGTGCAACTAGCGGGGGTTACGAGCAGTACTTC. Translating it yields CASSATSGGYEQYF.

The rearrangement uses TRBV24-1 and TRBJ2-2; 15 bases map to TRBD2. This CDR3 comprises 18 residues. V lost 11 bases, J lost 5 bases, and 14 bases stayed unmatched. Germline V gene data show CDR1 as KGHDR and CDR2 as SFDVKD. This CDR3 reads CAITNRTSGGAITGELFF. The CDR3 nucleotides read TGTGCCATTACTAATAGGACTAGCGGGGGGGCCATTACCGGGGAGCTGTTTTTT.

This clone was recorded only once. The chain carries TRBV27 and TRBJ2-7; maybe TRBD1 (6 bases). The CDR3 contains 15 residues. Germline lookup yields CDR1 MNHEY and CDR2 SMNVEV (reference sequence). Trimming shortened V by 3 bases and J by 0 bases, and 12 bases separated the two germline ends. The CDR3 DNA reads TGTGCCAGCAGTTTCCGAGAAGGGGGCTCCTACGAGCAGTACTTC. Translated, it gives CASSFREGGSYEQYF.

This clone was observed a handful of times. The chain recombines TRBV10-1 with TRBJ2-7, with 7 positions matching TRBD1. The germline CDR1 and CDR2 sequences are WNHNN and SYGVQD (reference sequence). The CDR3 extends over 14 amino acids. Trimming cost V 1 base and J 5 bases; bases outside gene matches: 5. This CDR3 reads CASSELLTGNEQYF. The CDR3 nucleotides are TGCGCCAGCAGTGAGTTATTGACAGGGAACGAGCAGTACTTC.

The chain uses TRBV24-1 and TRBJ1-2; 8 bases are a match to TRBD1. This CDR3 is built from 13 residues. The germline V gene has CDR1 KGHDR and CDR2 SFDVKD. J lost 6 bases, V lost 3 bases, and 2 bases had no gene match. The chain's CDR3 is CATSDPQGDGYTF. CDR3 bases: TGTGCCACCAGTGATCCACAGGGGGATGGCTACACCTTC.

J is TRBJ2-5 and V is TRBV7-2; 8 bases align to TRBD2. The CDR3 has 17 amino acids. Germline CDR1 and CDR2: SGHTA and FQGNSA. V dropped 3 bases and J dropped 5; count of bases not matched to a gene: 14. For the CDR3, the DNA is TGTGCCAGCAGCTTGGGGTCCGGGACTAGGGGGACGGAGACCCAGTACTTC. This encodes CASSLGSGTRGTETQYF.

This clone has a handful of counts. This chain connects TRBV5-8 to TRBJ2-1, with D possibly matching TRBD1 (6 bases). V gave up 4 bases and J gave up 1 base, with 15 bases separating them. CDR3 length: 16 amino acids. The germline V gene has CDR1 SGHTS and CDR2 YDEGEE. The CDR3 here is CASSARQVGSYNEQFF. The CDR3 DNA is TGTGCCAGCAGCGCCCGACAGGTAGGGTCCTACAATGAGCAGTTCTTC.

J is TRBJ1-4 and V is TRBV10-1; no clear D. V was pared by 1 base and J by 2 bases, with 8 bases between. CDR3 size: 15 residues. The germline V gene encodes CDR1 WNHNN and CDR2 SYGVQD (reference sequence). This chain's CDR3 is CASSEYTETNEKLFF. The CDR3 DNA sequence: TGCGCCAGCAGTGAGTATACTGAGACTAATGAAAAACTGTTTTTT.